This is a list of T cell receptor beta chains from one sample in a study of OX40 agonist ivuxolimab in advanced cancers. Here immunoSEQ multiplex PCR was the method, and the copy in TCRdb shows in-frame clones only, minus some. The repertoire holds over 65,000 clones, 84% seen once, with approximately 0.44% in the top ten. Sequencing was performed on CD4+ or CD8+ T cells sorted from blood, taken in a trial of the OX40 agonist ivuxolimab. These receptors were obtained from an adult with an advanced solid tumor such as melanoma, head and neck, liver or kidney cancer. The CDR3 runs from the conserved cysteine through the conserved F or W. The order of the fields is clone size, D gene, V gene, J gene, CDR3 DNA, CDR3 protein. The D gene is left open where the match is weak. Where a row states a size, it is once, few, many or the class of an expanded clone; other rows omit it.

NA	NA	TRBV28	TRBJ1-6	TGTGCCAGCAGTCTCCCGGCGGGGCTCAATTCACCCCTCCACTTT	CASSLPAGLNSPLHF
NA	NA	TRBV10-1	TRBJ2-2	TGCGCCAGCAGGGCCACGGGCGGCGGGGAGCTGTTTTTT	CASRATGGGELFF
NA	NA	TRBV28	TRBJ1-5	TGTGCCAGCAGTATAAGGCAGTTCAATCAGCCCCAGCATTTT	CASSIRQFNQPQHF
NA	NA	TRBV6-5	TRBJ2-1	TGTGCCAGCAGTGTATCGGGACTTTCCTACAATGAGCAGTTCTTC	CASSVSGLSYNEQFF
NA	TRBD1	TRBV18	TRBJ1-4	TGTGCCAGCTCAGGCCGGACAGGGGGCTCTCCTAATGAAAAACTGTTTTTT	CASSGRTGGSPNEKLFF
few	NA	TRBV27	TRBJ2-2	TGTGCCAGCAGTTTGAGGGGGAGGGCTCCGGGGGAGCTGTTTTTT	CASSLRGRAPGELFF
NA	TRBD2	TRBV19	TRBJ2-1	TGTGCCAGTAGTAGGACTAGCGGTTTTAGCTCCTACAATGAGCAGTTCTTC	CASSRTSGFSSYNEQFF
NA	NA	TRBV28	TRBJ2-7	TGTGCCAGCAGTACCACTAAGCCCCCCTACGAGCAGTACTTC	CASSTTKPPYEQYF
NA	NA	TRBV21-1	TRBJ2-1	TGTGCCAGCAGCAAAGTGGTGAGGCGGGATGAGCAGTTCTTC	CASSKVVRRDEQFF
NA	TRBD1	TRBV7-9	TRBJ1-2	TGTGCCAGCAGCCCGACAGGGACGAGTGGCTACACCTTC	CASSPTGTSGYTF
NA	TRBD1	TRBV5-4	TRBJ2-4	TGTGCCAGCAGCCGCTCGACAGGGACCCAAAACATTCAGTACTTC	CASSRSTGTQNIQYF
NA	NA	TRBV27	TRBJ2-1	TGTGCCAGCAAGGTTTACAATGAGCAGTTCTTC	CASKVYNEQFF
NA	NA	TRBV2	TRBJ1-4	TGTGCCAGCAACAGGGTTAATGAAAAACTGTTTTTT	CASNRVNEKLFF
NA	NA	TRBV30	TRBJ1-5	TGTGCCTGGGGGGCAGGGCCGACGCCCCAGCATTTT	CAWGAGPTPQHF
once	TRBD1	TRBV7-2	TRBJ1-2	TGTGCCAGCAGCTTAGCGTTCCAGGGGGGAGGCTACACCTTC	CASSLAFQGGGYTF
NA	TRBD2	TRBV4-2	TRBJ2-1	TGTGCCAGCAGCCAAGGTATGGCGGGGGCCTACAATGAGCAGTTCTTC	CASSQGMAGAYNEQFF
NA	TRBD1	TRBV9	TRBJ2-3	TGTGCCAGCAGCGTAGGACTGGACAGGGGCACAGATACGCAGTATTTT	CASSVGLDRGTDTQYF
few	NA	TRBV2	TRBJ2-5	TGTGCCAGCAGTGCAGGGGGGGGAGAGACCCAGTACTTC	CASSAGGGETQYF
few	NA	TRBV7-2	TRBJ2-5	TGTGCCAGCAGCTCCGACTCGCAAGAGACCCAGTACTTC	CASSSDSQETQYF
NA	NA	TRBV11-2	TRBJ2-1	TGTGCCAGCAGCCTAACAGGAGGTTCAGGAAATGAGCAGTTCTTC	CASSLTGGSGNEQFF
once	TRBD2	TRBV9	TRBJ2-3	TGTGCCAGCAGCCCCAGACTAGCGGGAGGGCCCTATACATGGGATACGCAGTATTTT	CASSPRLAGGPYTWDTQYF
once	TRBD1	TRBV2	TRBJ1-4	TGTGCCAGCAGTCTCCGGGCCCTTGGACAGGGGGTGATTCCAACTAATGAAAAACTGTTTTTT	CASSLRALGQGVIPTNEKLFF
NA	TRBD1	TRBV5-1	TRBJ1-2	TGCGCCAGCAGCTTTGGACAGGTCGGCGACTATGGCTACACCTTC	CASSFGQVGDYGYTF
NA	NA	TRBV20-1	TRBJ1-1	TGTATCCCCGCGGGGTACACTGAAGCTTTCTTT	CIPAGYTEAFF
NA	NA	TRBV10-3	TRBJ1-1	TGTGCCATCAGTGAGAGGAACGAGAACACTGAAGCTTTCTTT	CAISERNENTEAFF
NA	NA	TRBV27	TRBJ2-5	TGTGCCAGCAGTTTAGGGGGGGGCCTAGCGGCCCAAGAGACCCAGTACTTC	CASSLGGGLAAQETQYF
NA	NA	TRBV18	TRBJ2-5	TGTGCCAGCTCACCACTTGGCAGGGGTTACCAAGAGACCCAGTACTTC	CASSPLGRGYQETQYF
NA	NA	TRBV30	TRBJ1-3	TGTGCCTGGAGCGGCGGGGTATCTGGAAACACCATATATTTT	CAWSGGVSGNTIYF
once	NA	TRBV7-3	TRBJ2-5	TGTGCCAGCAGCCGGGAGCCGGGAGTTGGTGAGACCCAGTACTTC	CASSREPGVGETQYF
few	NA	TRBV4-2	TRBJ1-1	TGTGCCAGCAGTGGCGCAGCGAACACTGAAGCTTTCTTT	CASSGAANTEAFF
NA	NA	TRBV18	TRBJ2-3	TGTGCCAGCTCCTCATCAGGGGTCGGGACAGATACGCAGTATTTT	CASSSSGVGTDTQYF
NA	NA	TRBV5-6	TRBJ1-2	TGTGCCAGCAGCCCCGACTCGGGGGACTTCAGAGGCGGCTACACCTTC	CASSPDSGDFRGGYTF
NA	NA	TRBV11-2	TRBJ1-1	TGTGCCAGCAGCTTTTCAGTGAACACTGAAGCTTTCTTT	CASSFSVNTEAFF
NA	TRBD1	TRBV7-9	TRBJ1-2	TGTGCCAGCAGCCCGGAGGGGGCGGGCTATGGCTACACCTTC	CASSPEGAGYGYTF
NA	NA	TRBV18	TRBJ1-1	TGTGCCAGCTCAATCATAAAGAACACTGAAGCTTTCTTT	CASSIIKNTEAFF
NA	NA	TRBV28	TRBJ1-6	TGTGCCAGCAGTTTAGGGGGCGTTCCCTATAATTCACCCCTCCACTTT	CASSLGGVPYNSPLHF
NA	NA	TRBV6-1	TRBJ1-1	TGTGCCAGCAGCCGACAGTGGCAGGACACTGAAGCTTTCTTT	CASSRQWQDTEAFF
NA	TRBD1	TRBV28	TRBJ2-1	TGTGCCAGCAGCTTCCGACAGGGCCTGACTAAAATCTATGAGCAGTTCTTC	CASSFRQGLTKIYEQFF
NA	NA	TRBV9	TRBJ1-2	TGTGCCAGCAGCCCTTATATTTGGAGCCCTAGTTATGGCTACACCTTC	CASSPYIWSPSYGYTF
NA	TRBD1	TRBV6-6	TRBJ1-2	TGTGCCAGCAGCCCAGGGACAGGGCATGGCTACACCTTC	CASSPGTGHGYTF
NA	TRBD1	TRBV5-1	TRBJ1-2	TGCGCCAGCACCTCCGGGACAGGGCACTATGGCTACACCTTC	CASTSGTGHYGYTF
NA	NA	TRBV7-9	TRBJ1-1	TGTGCCAGCAGCTCGACCCTAAACACTGAAGCTTTCTTT	CASSSTLNTEAFF
NA	TRBD2	TRBV7-3	TRBJ2-1	TGTGCCAGCAGCTTAGTAGCTAGCGGGAGCTATGAGCAGTTCTTC	CASSLVASGSYEQFF
NA	NA	TRBV7-8	TRBJ1-5	TGTGCCAGCAGTCCGAACTTAGGTCAGCCCCAGCATTTT	CASSPNLGQPQHF
NA	NA	TRBV7-2	TRBJ1-5	TGTGCCAGCAGCTTAGACGGGCGCAATCAGCCCCAGCATTTT	CASSLDGRNQPQHF
NA	NA	TRBV4-3	TRBJ2-5	TGCGCCAGCAGCCAAGACCGCCGGGAGACCCAGTACTTC	CASSQDRRETQYF
few	TRBD1	TRBV14	TRBJ1-4	TGTGCCAGCAGCCAGGCCGGCAGGGGACAGATTAATGAAAAACTGTTTTTT	CASSQAGRGQINEKLFF
NA	NA	TRBV28	TRBJ1-4	TGTGCCAGCAGTTCCAACAGGGCCTATGAAAAACTGTTTTTT	CASSSNRAYEKLFF
NA	TRBD2	TRBV10-1	TRBJ2-2	TGCGCCAGCAGTGAATCCTGGCGGGGGGGGACCGGGGAGCTGTTTTTT	CASSESWRGGTGELFF
NA	NA	TRBV18	TRBJ1-1	TGTGCCAGCTCACCGAGTTCTGTTGTGAGGACTGAAGCTTTCTTT	CASSPSSVVRTEAFF
NA	NA	TRBV25-1	TRBJ2-1	TGTGCCAGCAGTGAGGGACCCGGTGCGTTCTTC	CASSEGPGAFF
NA	NA	TRBV19	TRBJ1-2	TGTGCCAGTAGCCTGACACCCACTAACTATGGCTACACCTTC	CASSLTPTNYGYTF